The T cell receptor (beta chain) under discussion was sequenced for a study of T-cell memory formation after mild COVID-19. Study findings and constraints: The SARS-CoV-2 specificity of second-wave clones reaching peak at day 37 remained unverified.

Comments on this clonotype: Its antigen remains unidentified.

The germline V and J ends were trimmed by 7 bases and 6 bases, with 21 bases remaining between them. This CDR3 is 15 amino acids long. Per the germline V gene, CDR1 is SEHNR and CDR2 is FQNEAQ (reference sequence). TCRdb processed the 5' RACE reads anew with MiXCR; each CDR3 protein has one entry. The sample includes over 450,000 distinct CDR3 sequences, around 21% of them seen just once. The clonotype was recovered from an adult woman who had mild COVID-19 (a few samples of this study predate the infection). Cell type and time point are not known. The V gene is TRBV7-9, the J gene TRBJ1-1, with a possible D match to TRBD1 (6 bases). The specimen was PBMCs or a T cell subset sorted from them (not recorded which). The CDR3 reads CASTWGLRAGSEAFF. CDR3 DNA sequence: TGTGCCAGCACCTGGGGGCTGAGGGCTGGCTCTGAAGCTTTCTTT.